This T cell receptor (beta chain) comes out of a study of chemoradiotherapy in HPV16-positive cancers. About the study: Candidate HPV-specific T-cell clones and common TCR motifs came from functional assays in two HPV16-positive patients.

TCRdb's table, derived via immunoSEQ multiplex PCR, lists solely in-frame clones and lacks some. The sample holds 9,000 to 13,000 clones, 74% seen once. About this clone: Its specificity is not known.

Over chemoradiotherapy, repertoires were sampled more than once. Study-level results: Better recurrence-free survival went with HPV-responsive T-cell expansion in HPV16-positive patients. During treatment, candidate HPV-specific clones and E7-related motifs expanded in tumor.

V was pared by 7 bases and J by 0 bases, with 10 bases between. The CDR3 runs to 14 residues. Germline V gene lookup returns CDR1 SGHTA and CDR2 FQGNSA. This specimen was collected from a patient who underwent chemoradiotherapy. The clonotype originates from a human donor with HPV-associated anogenital cancer. The V call is TRBV7-2, the J call TRBJ1-3, with D unclear. The CDR3 reads CASTAINSGNTIYF. The CDR3 bases are TGTGCCAGCACCGCGATCAACTCTGGAAACACCATATATTTT. The full variable domain, with the rest looked up from reference TRBV7-2 and TRBJ1-3, is GAGVSQSPSNKVTEKGKDVELRCDPISGHTALYWYRQSLGQGLEFLIYFQGNSAPDKSGLPSDRFSAERTGGSVSTLTIQRTQQEDSAVYLCASTAINSGNTIYFGEGSWLTVV.